Below are 27 T cell receptor beta chains sequenced from a single sample in a study of blood T cell repertoires in COVID-19. Libraries were prepared by immunoSEQ multiplex PCR; TCRdb keeps only in-frame clonotypes and omits some of them. The sample lists 250,000 to 300,000 clones; about nine tenths were seen once. The sample was PBMCs or T cells enriched from blood (not recorded which). Receptor source: a woman between 40 and 55 years old with acute COVID-19.

V is TRBV6-5 and J is TRBJ1-1; 9 bases align to TRBD1. After removal of 6 bases from V and 1 base from J, the junction contained 3 bases not matched to a gene. The CDR3 length is 14 residues. Germline values: CDR1 MNHEY, CDR2 SVGAGI. CDR3 loop: CASRRDRENTEAFF. The CDR3 nucleotides read TGTGCCAGCAGGAGGGACAGGGAGAACACTGAAGCTTTCTTT.

The genes are TRBV19 and TRBJ2-5, with TRBD2 identical over 8 bases. V dropped 5 bases and J dropped 2; count of bases not matched to a gene: 4. Germline V lookup: CDR1 LNHDA, CDR2 SQIVND (reference sequence). There are 14 residues in the CDR3. The CDR3, as DNA: TGTGCCAGTAGTTTGGCGGGGGGACAAGAGACCCAGTACTTC. This codes for CASSLAGGQETQYF. The full variable domain, with the rest looked up from reference TRBV19 and TRBJ2-5, is DGGITQSPKYLFRKEGQNVTLSCEQNLNHDAMYWYRQDPGQGLRLIYYSQIVNDFQKGDIAEGYSVSREKKESFPLTVTSAQKNPTAFYLCASSLAGGQETQYFGPGTRLLVL.

In the case of this clone: Within the sample, other DNA sequences also encode this same CDR3. The chain has TRBV18 and TRBJ2-7, with 8 bases that match TRBD2. V gave up 2 bases and J gave up 3 bases; unmatched junction bases: 0. This CDR3 region has 13 residues. Germline V gene data show CDR1 as KGHSH and CDR2 as LQKENI. CDR3: CASSPGTSYEQYF. The CDR3 DNA is TGTGCCAGCTCACCAGGGACTAGCTACGAGCAGTACTTC.

This sequence joins TRBV7-2 and TRBJ2-2; 7 positions agree with TRBD2. V trimming: 1 base; J trimming: 9 bases; junction bases outside the gene matches: 8. The germline CDR1 and CDR2 sequences are SGHTA and FQGNSA. The CDR3 has 15 residues. The CDR3 loop reads CASSLGGGVIRELFF. The CDR3 region has the DNA TGTGCCAGCAGCTTAGGGGGAGGGGTGATTCGGGAGCTGTTTTTT.

The DNA of the CDR3 is TGTGCCAGCAGCTTACGGACCGAGGGTCCTGAAAAACTGTTTTTT. Its translation is CASSLRTEGPEKLFF. The rearrangement uses TRBV7-9 and TRBJ1-4; D is unclear. CDR1 and CDR2 from the germline V gene are SEHNR and FQNEAQ (reference sequence). This CDR3 contains 15 residues. Trimming shortened V by 2 bases and J by 7 bases, and 14 bases separated the two germline ends.

The chain joins TRBV5-8 to TRBJ1-5; 12 positions match TRBD1. CDR1 and CDR2 from the germline V gene are SGHTS and YDEGEE. J gave up 7 bases and V 4 bases, and 6 bases lay outside the gene matches. This CDR3 is built from 15 residues. The CDR3 protein is CASSVGQGAWQPQHF. In DNA, the CDR3 is TGTGCCAGCAGCGTGGGACAGGGGGCATGGCAGCCCCAGCATTTT.

The chain has TRBV4-1 and TRBJ2-3, with 13 bases fitting TRBD2. The V gene's germline CDR1 is MGHRA and CDR2 YSYEKL. The V gene end was trimmed by 1 base and the J gene end by 2 bases; junction bases not matched to a gene: 6. The CDR3 consists of 18 residues. This CDR3 is CASSQGTSGGLSTDTQYF. DNA for the CDR3: TGCGCCAGCAGCCAAGGGACTAGCGGGGGATTGTCCACAGATACGCAGTATTTT.

This chain joins TRBV3-1 (or the pseudogene TRBV3-2) and TRBJ2-5; TRBD2 is a possible D gene (5 bases). The germline V gene encodes CDR1 LGHDT and CDR2 YNNKEL (reference sequence). The length of the CDR3 is 15 residues. V was cut by 2 bases and J by 5 bases, with 15 bases left in between. CDR3 in DNA: TGTGCCAGCAGCCAAAATCCGGGGAGCGGTGAGACCCAGTACTTC. Amino acid sequence: CASSQNPGSGETQYF.

The chain uses TRBV19 and TRBJ1-1; D is perhaps TRBD1 (5 bases). CDR1 is LNHDA and CDR2 is SQIVND in the germline V gene (reference sequence). Trimming left V 6 bases short and J 5 bases short, with 19 bases between. This CDR3 is 15 amino acids long. The CDR3 loop is CASSRHGGSGTEAFF. The CDR3 DNA is TGTGCCAGTAGCCGCCACGGGGGATCGGGGACTGAAGCTTTCTTT.

A single count supports this clone. J is TRBJ2-3 and V is TRBV27; D call uncertain. The CDR3 consists of 15 residues. The V end was cut by 2 bases, the J end by 2 bases, with 11 bases between. Germline V CDR1 and CDR2: MNHEY, SMNVEV (reference sequence). Written as DNA, the CDR3 is TGTGCCAGCAGTTTAAACCAGAAAATCACAGATACGCAGTATTTT. Translating it yields CASSLNQKITDTQYF.

Many counts were recorded for this clone. The rearrangement links TRBV24-1 to TRBJ1-2, with D maybe TRBD1 (6 bases). Germline CDR1 is KGHDR and CDR2 is SFDVKD. The ends were cut back, 2 bases at V and 7 bases at J, with 13 bases in the middle. The CDR3 covers 14 residues. The CDR3 bases are TGTGCCACCAGTGATTCTCTGACAGGCAGTGGCTACACCTTC. Protein product: CATSDSLTGSGYTF.

The V gene is TRBV5-4, the J gene TRBJ1-2, with TRBD1 as a possible D gene (6 bases). Trimming cost V 4 bases and J 2 bases, with 9 bases left between them. There are 13 residues in the CDR3. CDR1 and CDR2 from the germline V gene are SGHNT and YYREEE (reference sequence). In DNA, the CDR3 is TGTGCCAGCAGCCACGACAGGAACTATGGCTACACCTTC. Protein: CASSHDRNYGYTF.

This clone occurred once. The chain is built from TRBV2 and TRBJ1-1; D not resolved. The germline gives CDR1 SNHLY, CDR2 FYNNEI. Trimming removed 2 bases from V and 10 bases from J, with 8 bases in between. The CDR3 spans 11 residues. CDR3 sequence (DNA): TGTGCCAGCAGTGAATATGAGGGAGCTTTCTTT. Translation gives CASSEYEGAFF. Based on the CDR3 plus reference TRBV2 and TRBJ1-1, the full variable domain is EPEVTQTPSHQVTQMGQEVILRCVPISNHLYFYWYRQILGQKVEFLVSFYNNEISEKSEIFDDQFSVERPDGSNFTLKIRSTKLEDSAMYFCASSEYEGAFFGQGTRLTVV.

The J gene is TRBJ1-2, the V gene TRBV28, with 8 bases identical to TRBD1. This CDR3 region has 14 residues. The germline V gene has CDR1 MDHEN and CDR2 SYDVKM. Losses at the gene ends were 1 base for V and 4 bases for J; bases not matched to a gene: 2. The CDR3 DNA is TGTGCCAGCAGTTTATCAGGGGGCGGCTATGGCTACACCTTC. Its protein product is CASSLSGGGYGYTF.

This CDR3 reads CASSGSGGAAETQYF. The CDR3 bases are TGTGCCAGCAGCGGTAGCGGGGGGGCAGCAGAGACCCAGTACTTC. This sequence joins TRBV11-2 and TRBJ2-5; 11 bases line up with TRBD2. The germline CDR1 and CDR2 sequences are SGHAT and FQNNGV. J gave up 4 bases and V 5 bases, and 6 bases lay outside the gene matches. There are 15 residues in the CDR3.

The V gene is TRBV2, the J gene TRBJ1-2; maybe TRBD1 (6 bases). CDR3 size: 14 residues. Germline CDR1 SNHLY, CDR2 FYNNEI. The V gene lost 7 bases and the J gene lost 5 bases, with 17 bases spanning the gap. As DNA, the CDR3 is TGTGCCAGCACTTTGAGCATCGGGACATATGGCTACACCTTC. It codes for CASTLSIGTYGYTF.

The chain is built from TRBV5-6 and TRBJ1-3; D is unclear. The CDR3 contains 13 residues. The V and J ends lost 0 bases and 7 bases respectively, with 8 bases between them. Germline V gives CDR1 SGHDT, CDR2 YYEEEE. The CDR3 is CASSLGRGNTIYF. The CDR3, as DNA: TGTGCCAGCAGCTTGGGGAGAGGGAACACCATATATTTT.

The chain combines TRBV6-6 with TRBJ2-7; 8 bases match TRBD1. CDR1 MNHNY and CDR2 SVGAGI come from the germline V gene (reference sequence). V was clipped by 5 bases and J by 6 bases; unmatched bases: 12. The CDR3 extends over 15 amino acids. The CDR3 region has the DNA TGTGCCAGCAGTCGATCAGGACAGGGAAGGGGCGAGCAGTACTTC. Amino acids: CASSRSGQGRGEQYF.

The chain is built from TRBV9 and TRBJ2-3; tentatively, D is TRBD2 (6 bases). Germline V gene lookup returns CDR1 SGDLS and CDR2 YYNGEE. This CDR3 has 17 amino acids. Trimming took off 4 bases at V and 2 bases at J, with 20 bases between the two ends. CDR3 nucleotide sequence: TGTGCCAGCAGCCCCGACGGTGGGACTTCATACACAGATACGCAGTATTTT. The encoded protein is CASSPDGGTSYTDTQYF.

CDR3 protein: CSASGAGRGYTF. The CDR3 DNA reads as TGCAGTGCTAGTGGCGCAGGTCGGGGCTACACCTTC. The chain joins TRBV20-1 to TRBJ1-2; no firm D call. The CDR3 sequence is 12 residues long. Germline CDR1 DFQATT, CDR2 SNEGSKA (reference sequence). V lost 3 bases, J lost 8 bases, and 13 bases lay in between.

The V gene is TRBV2, the J gene TRBJ2-7, with 7 nucleotides matching TRBD1. The ends lost 7 bases at V and 2 bases at J; junction bases unmatched: 8. The CDR3 is made up of 14 amino acids. The germline V gene encodes CDR1 SNHLY and CDR2 FYNNEI. This chain's CDR3 is CASTTQGNAYEQYF. The DNA of the CDR3 is TGTGCCAGCACTACACAGGGGAACGCCTACGAGCAGTACTTC.

This chain uses TRBV6-5 with TRBJ2-1; D ambiguous. Germline V gene lookup returns CDR1 MNHEY and CDR2 SVGAGI. The CDR3 runs to 11 residues. Trimming stripped 8 bases from V and 8 bases from J, with 10 bases between. The CDR3 coding sequence is TGTGCCAGCGTCAGGTTCGATGAGCAGTTCTTC. Its protein is CASVRFDEQFF.

The chain recombines TRBV19 with TRBJ2-6; the D gene is possibly TRBD1 (5 bases). V was pared by 7 bases and J by 0 bases, with 10 bases between. The CDR3 loop spans 15 amino acids. Germline CDR1 is LNHDA and CDR2 is SQIVND (reference sequence). CDR3 sequence (DNA): TGTGCCAGTAAGGGGCTCCGCTCTGGGGCCAACGTCCTGACTTTC. Translation gives CASKGLRSGANVLTF.

The chain employs TRBV19 and TRBJ1-2; 7 positions agree with TRBD1. With V trimmed by 4 bases and J by 4 bases, 6 bases remained unmatched. CDR1 LNHDA and CDR2 SQIVND come from the germline V gene (reference sequence). This CDR3 has 14 amino acids. DNA of the CDR3: TGTGCCAGTAGTACAACGGGACAGACCTATGGCTACACCTTC. It yields the protein CASSTTGQTYGYTF.

CDR3 loop: CASKGQTGSYNSPLHF. CDR3 DNA sequence: TGTGCCAGTAAGGGACAGACCGGCTCCTATAATTCACCCCTCCACTTT. The V and J genes are TRBV19 and TRBJ1-6; 7 bases agree with TRBD1. Germline values: CDR1 LNHDA, CDR2 SQIVND (reference sequence). After removal of 7 bases from V and 0 bases from J, the junction contained 6 bases not matched to a gene. The CDR3 is made up of 16 amino acids.

The chain links TRBV2 to TRBJ2-7; no firm D call. Germline V CDR1 and CDR2: SNHLY, FYNNEI. The germline V and J ends were trimmed by 8 bases and 3 bases, with 8 bases remaining between them. CDR3 size: 11 residues. CDR3 sequence reads: CASVNSYEQYF. CDR3 coding DNA: TGTGCCAGCGTAAACAGCTACGAGCAGTACTTC. Full variable domain (outside the CDR3, taken from reference TRBV2 and TRBJ2-7): EPEVTQTPSHQVTQMGQEVILRCVPISNHLYFYWYRQILGQKVEFLVSFYNNEISEKSEIFDDQFSVERPDGSNFTLKIRSTKLEDSAMYFCASVNSYEQYFGPGTRLTVT.

The gene calls are TRBV7-2 and TRBJ2-7, with 10 bases identical to TRBD1. This CDR3 contains 16 residues. CDR1 and CDR2 from the germline V gene are SGHTA and FQGNSA. The trim removed 1 base at V and 6 bases at J, leaving 9 bases unmatched. The DNA of the CDR3 is TGTGCCAGCAGCTTAGGCCGGGGACAGGGGCTTTCCGAGCAGTACTTC. It yields the protein CASSLGRGQGLSEQYF.